The entry that follows covers one T cell receptor beta chain sequence. Its antigen is still unknown. Stated time point: newly diagnosed GD, antithyroid drugs for less than 3 months. From PBMCs, RNA was extracted and then used to make the TCR library. Building of the TCR beta libraries involved iRepertoire HTBI primers and Arm-PCR of CDR3 regions. Each CDR3 protein is one row after TCRdb ran MiXCR on the multiplex PCR reads. The sample shows fewer than 450,000 distinct CDR3 sequences, approximately 16% of them seen only once. Germline V lookup: CDR1 MNHEY, CDR2 SVGAGI. The trim removed 0 bases at V and 0 bases at J, leaving 4 bases unmatched. The CDR3 has 16 amino acids. The sample originates from a study of regulatory T cells in long-lasting Graves disease. Study-level background: The antithyroid drugs taken by newly diagnosed Graves' patients had been used for under 3 months.

Study-wide findings and caveats: Peripheral blood was the sole material, not thyroid tissue.

These data were also filed under a second study, of T cells in Graves' hyperthyroidism and ophthalmopathy. From that study: Patients aged 18 to 65 with hyperthyroidism were newly diagnosed, with duration under 2 months.

The TCR comes from a woman aged 40 to 55 with Graves disease. The V gene is TRBV6-5, the J gene TRBJ1-2; TRBD1 aligns across 7 bases. The sample consisted of peripheral blood mononuclear cells (PBMCs), taken at new diagnosis, from a patient treated with antithyroid drugs. The DNA of the CDR3 is TGTGCCAGCAGTTACTCGTACAGGGGAGCTAACTATGGCTACACCTTC. Protein: CASSYSYRGANYGYTF.